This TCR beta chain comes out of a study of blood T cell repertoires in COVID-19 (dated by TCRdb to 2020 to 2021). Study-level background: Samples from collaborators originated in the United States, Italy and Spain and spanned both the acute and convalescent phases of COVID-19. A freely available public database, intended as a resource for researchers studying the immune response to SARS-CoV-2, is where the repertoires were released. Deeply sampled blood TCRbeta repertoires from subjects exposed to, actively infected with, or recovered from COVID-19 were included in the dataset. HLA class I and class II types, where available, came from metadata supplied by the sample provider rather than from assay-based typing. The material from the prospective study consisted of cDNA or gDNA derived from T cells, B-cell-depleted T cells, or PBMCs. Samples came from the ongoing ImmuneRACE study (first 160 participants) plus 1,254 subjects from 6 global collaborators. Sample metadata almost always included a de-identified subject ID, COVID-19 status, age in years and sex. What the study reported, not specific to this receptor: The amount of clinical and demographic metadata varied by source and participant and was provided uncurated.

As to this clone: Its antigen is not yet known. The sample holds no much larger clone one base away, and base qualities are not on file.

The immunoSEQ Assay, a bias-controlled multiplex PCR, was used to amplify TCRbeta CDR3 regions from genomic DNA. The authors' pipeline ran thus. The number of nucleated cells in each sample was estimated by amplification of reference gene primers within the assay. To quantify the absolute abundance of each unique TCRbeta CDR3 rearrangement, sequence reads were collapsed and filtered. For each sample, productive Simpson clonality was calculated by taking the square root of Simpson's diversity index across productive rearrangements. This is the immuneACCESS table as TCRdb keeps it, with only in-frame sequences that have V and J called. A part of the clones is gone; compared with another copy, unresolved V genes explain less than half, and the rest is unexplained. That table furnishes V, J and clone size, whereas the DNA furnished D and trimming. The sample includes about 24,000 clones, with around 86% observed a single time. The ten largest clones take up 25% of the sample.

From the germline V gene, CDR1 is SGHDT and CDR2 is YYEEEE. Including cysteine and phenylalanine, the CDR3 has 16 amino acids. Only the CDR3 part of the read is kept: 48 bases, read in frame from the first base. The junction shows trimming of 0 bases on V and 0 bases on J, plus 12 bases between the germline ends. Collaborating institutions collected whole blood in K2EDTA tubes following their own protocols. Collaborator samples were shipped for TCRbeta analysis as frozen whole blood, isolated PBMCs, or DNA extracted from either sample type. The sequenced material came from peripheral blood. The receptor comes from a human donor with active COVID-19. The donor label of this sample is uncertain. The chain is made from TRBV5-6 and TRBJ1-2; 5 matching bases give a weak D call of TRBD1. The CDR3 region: CASSLEAGYPNYGYTF. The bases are TGTGCCAGCAGCTTGGAGGCAGGGTACCCTAACTATGGCTACACCTTC.